The source of this T cell receptor (beta chain) is a study of blood T cell repertoires in COVID-19. Trimming took 4 bases from V and 0 from J; bases not matched to a gene: 6. This CDR3 spans 15 amino acids. Germline loops: CDR1 SGHNT, CDR2 YYREEE (reference sequence). Original data processing: Researchers report that nucleated cell counts were estimated from reference gene primer amplification. Sequencing used immunoSEQ multiplex PCR; TCRdb keeps in-frame clones, though not all of them. That table is the source of V, J and clone size, and D and trimming were worked out from the DNA. The profile shows under 120,000 clones, about 88% of them singletons.

The chain is built from TRBV5-4 and TRBJ1-1; TRBD1 matches at 7 bases. The receptor was derived from a human donor in a cohort sampled during active COVID-19. The sample consisted of peripheral blood. CDR3 amino acids: CASSRGQEMNTEAFF. Here the CDR3 DNA reads TGTGCCAGCAGCCGAGGACAGGAGATGAACACTGAAGCTTTCTTT.